This TCR beta chain derives from a study of T cell responses to AZD1222 COVID-19 vaccine (dated by TCRdb to the early 2020s). Context from the whole study: TCR sequencing was performed for 230 to 250 trial participants, of whom about 200 were given two doses of AZD1222 and 26 were given two doses of MenACWY control vaccine. Enrollment into the trials was organized by age into subgroups of 18-55, 56-69 and 70-plus years, and those subgroups contained roughly 140, 27 and 60 TCR-sequenced participants, respectively. Study-wide findings and limitations: Because no day 14 peak-response samples were available, the repertoires could be characterized only after the peak T cell response. Epitopes outside the regions mutated in the B.1.351 and B.1.1.7 variants were reportedly recognized by nearly half of the unique spike-specific TCRs. Spike-specific TCR breadth and depth rose significantly after two AZD1222 doses compared with day 0 and with MenACWY recipients. CD4 TCRs associated with the vaccine covered the entire spike protein, and the dominant responses were in regions 160-218 and 743-854. Only five to seven AZD1222 recipients were SARS-CoV-2 seropositive at baseline, limiting conclusions about previously exposed vaccinees. In the small 56-69-year group, the increase in depth fell short of significance, most likely because of low power. Most participants were white British and females outnumbered males, and the authors suggested that clonal diversity may have been underestimated.

About this clone: The specificity of this receptor is unknown. No base quality values were provided; no much bigger clone lies one nucleotide off.

The CDR3 regions of human TCRbeta chains were analyzed by immunosequencing. For the original study's pipeline: Repertoire TCRs were checked for matches against a reference library of SARS-CoV-2-specific TCRs that had been generated using the MIRA antigen-specificity platform. Breadth was defined as the fraction of unique TCRs that were SARS-CoV-2-associated, and depth was defined as the fraction of total T cells that were SARS-CoV-2-associated. Using the MIRA data, each spike-specific TCR was mapped to the spike region that the TCR reacts to and placed in a CD4 or CD8 class. Log10-transformed breadth and depth values were compared by one-way ANOVA with Sidak's multiple comparisons tests. Drawn from immuneACCESS, this table holds only the in-frame rearrangements with V and J called that TCRdb kept. Clones are partly lost; checked studies trace under half to an unresolved V gene and leave the rest unexplained. The D gene and trimming were derived from the DNA, and the V and J assignments and clone size from that table. The sample yields roughly 120,000 clones; approximately 92% were counted once. The ten largest clones add up to about 7.7% of the sample.

Reading the label with the study, this specimen's time point is: about 28 days (+/-7) after the second vaccine dose. AZD1222 recipients whose second dose came at about 4 weeks and those whose second dose came at about 12 weeks were combined into one group, since spike-specific TCR depth and breadth did not differ between the two schedules. The vaccinee samples were drawn from two UK trials, COV001 and COV002, one of which was a single-blind randomized controlled phase 2/3 trial testing AZD1222 (ChAdOx1 nCoV-19) in healthy adults. For TCRbeta chain sequencing, PBMC samples were collected from trial participants at day 0 and at day 28 after the second dose. Sequences LNHDA (CDR1) and SQIVND (CDR2) are obtained from the germline V gene (reference sequence). Inclusive of the bounding cysteine and phenylalanine, the CDR3 is 13 residues long. Only the CDR3 part of the read is kept: 39 bases, read in frame from the first base. V loses 1 base, J loses 5 bases, and the germline ends lie 9 bases apart.

This clonotype originated in an adult who received the AZD1222 COVID-19 vaccine. The rearrangement combines TRBV19 with TRBJ2-7, with the identity of the D gene unclear. Material: peripheral blood, obtained 28 days after the second AZD1222 dose. The sequenced DNA: TGTGCCAGTAGTATAGGACCGGCCAACGAGCAGTACTTC. It translates to CASSIGPANEQYF.